This T cell receptor beta chain was profiled in a study of T cell repertoires in cytomegalovirus infection. Points from the study as a whole: CMV-specific TCR beta clonotypes restricted by HLA-C were the ones dominating the ex vivo response.

Trimming at V came to 1 base and at J to 3 bases, leaving 4 bases not matched to a gene. Germline CDR1 KGHSH, CDR2 LQKENI. The CDR3 is 15 amino acids. This clonotype was observed a few times. Antigen: not known. Each CDR3 protein gets one entry after TCRdb re-called the reads with MiXCR. The sample has a few hundred thousand distinct CDR3 sequences, 25% to 30% seen once. The receptor was derived from a human donor in good health (CMV status not recorded). Some clones in this sample may be carry-over from other donors' samples. Sequencing was performed on cultured PBMCs, taken from culture after CMV antigen stimulation. This chain links TRBV18 with TRBJ1-2; 8 positions agree with TRBD1. Written as DNA, the CDR3 is TGTGCCAGCTCACCACAAGGACAGGGTTACTATGGCTACACCTTC. It translates to CASSPQGQGYYGYTF.